The 25 T cell receptor beta chains given below trace back to one sample, sequenced in a study of blood T cell repertoires in COVID-19. The data were produced by immunoSEQ multiplex PCR, yet TCRdb's version contains in-frame clones alone and is incomplete. There are approximately 460,000 clones in the sample; approximately 89% occur only once, and roughly 0.84% lies in the top ten. Sample: peripheral blood. The receptors stem from a man aged 18-30 years with COVID-19, enrolled during active disease.

In nucleotides, the CDR3 is TGTGCCAGCAGTAAGACTAGCGGGAGCCCCTACGAGCAGTACTTC. Residues: CASSKTSGSPYEQYF. This chain uses TRBV6-5 with TRBJ2-7, with 12 bases aligning to TRBD2. The CDR3 covers 15 residues. Germline V gives CDR1 MNHEY, CDR2 SVGAGI. Trimming at V came to 5 bases and at J to 2 bases, leaving 4 bases not matched to a gene.

This chain links TRBV27 with TRBJ2-3; perhaps TRBD2 as D (7 bases). Trimming left V 0 bases short and J 2 bases short, with 15 bases between. CDR1 is MNHEY, CDR2 SMNVEV, per germline (reference sequence). The CDR3 covers 17 residues. The CDR3: CASSLSLGGGPTDTQYF. The CDR3 DNA is TGTGCCAGCAGTTTATCACTCGGCGGGGGCCCCACAGATACGCAGTATTTT.

This chain uses TRBV5-4 with TRBJ2-3, with 8 bases aligning to TRBD2. The CDR3 is 16 amino acids. After removal of 0 bases from V and 4 bases from J, the junction contained 7 bases not matched to a gene. CDR1 is SGHNT and CDR2 is YYREEE in the germline V gene (reference sequence). The CDR3 loop is CASSLGSGSPADTQYF. CDR3 nucleotides: TGTGCCAGCAGCTTGGGGAGCGGGAGCCCGGCAGATACGCAGTATTTT.

The chain combines TRBV4-1 with TRBJ2-1; TRBD2 is a possible D gene (5 bases). Per germline, CDR1 MGHRA and CDR2 YSYEKL. Trimming stripped 1 base from V and 8 bases from J, with 12 bases between. This CDR3 comprises 14 residues. The CDR3 DNA follows: TGCGCCAGCAGCCAAGTGACCTCGGGGTATGAGCAGTTCTTC. Translation: CASSQVTSGYEQFF.

This chain joins TRBV4-1 and TRBJ2-7; perhaps TRBD2 as D (6 bases). Germline CDR1 is MGHRA and CDR2 is YSYEKL. V dropped 4 bases and J dropped 0 bases, with 13 bases sitting between them. The CDR3 consists of 15 residues. This CDR3 is CASSPERVNSYEQYF. The DNA for the CDR3 is TGCGCCAGCAGCCCTGAGCGGGTGAACTCCTACGAGCAGTACTTC.

The chain links TRBV9 to TRBJ2-1; 8 nucleotides match TRBD2. The V gene's germline CDR1 is SGDLS and CDR2 YYNGEE. The CDR3 sequence is 15 residues long. The ends lost 0 bases at V and 2 bases at J; junction bases unmatched: 1. CDR3 bases: TGTGCCAGCAGCGTAGGTAGCGGGGCCTACAATGAGCAGTTCTTC. Protein product: CASSVGSGAYNEQFF.

V is TRBV6-5 and J is TRBJ2-1; D may be TRBD2 (5 bases). The V end lost 4 bases, the J end lost 9 bases, and 16 bases lay between the germline ends. In germline, CDR1 is MNHEY, CDR2 SVGAGI. There are 14 residues in the CDR3. The CDR3 here is CASSFYRGSGEQFF. CDR3 nucleotides: TGTGCCAGCAGTTTCTACCGGGGTTCAGGTGAGCAGTTCTTC.

The chain carries TRBV15 and TRBJ2-3, with 8 bases lining up with TRBD1. The J segment lost 3 bases and the V segment lost 1 base, leaving 3 bases of the junction unmatched. The germline V gene encodes CDR1 LNHNV and CDR2 YYDKDF (reference sequence). CDR3 length equals 15 residues. The chain's CDR3 is CATSRGTGRTDTQYF. The DNA for the CDR3 is TGTGCCACCAGCAGAGGGACAGGGAGAACAGATACGCAGTATTTT.

The CDR3 here is CASSPRTGKSGRIYEQYF. The DNA of the CDR3 is TGTGCCAGCTCACCCCGGACAGGGAAAAGCGGGAGGATTTACGAGCAGTACTTC. The V call is TRBV18, the J call TRBJ2-7, with D possibly TRBD2 on 9 matching bases. Trimming cost V 3 bases and J 4 bases, with 25 bases left between them. The CDR3 has 18 residues. Germline CDR1 is KGHSH and CDR2 is LQKENI.

The chain links TRBV20-1 to TRBJ1-2, with 8 nucleotides matching TRBD1. The CDR3 runs 14 residues. The V and J ends lost 3 bases and 5 bases, in that order; junction bases with no gene match: 8. Germline loops: CDR1 DFQATT, CDR2 SNEGSKA (reference sequence). CDR3 coding DNA: TGCAGTGCTAGTGGGAGGACAGGGTTGTATGGCTACACCTTC. It encodes CSASGRTGLYGYTF.

This clone was found once. A junction boundary mismatches the germline segment, possibly from a read error. The genes are TRBV2 and TRBJ2-7; D unclear. CDR1 is SNHLY, CDR2 FYNNEI, per germline. The CDR3 extends over 12 amino acids. CDR3 nucleotide sequence: TGTGTCAGCAGTGATACTTTCTACGAGCAGTACTTC. Protein: CVSSDTFYEQYF. The whole variable domain, remainder taken from reference TRBV2 and TRBJ2-7, is EPEVTQTPSHQVTQMGQEVILRCVPISNHLYFYWYRQILGQKVEFLVSFYNNEISEKSEIFDDQFSVERPDGSNFTLKIRSTKLEDSAMYFCVSSDTFYEQYFGPGTRLTVT.

As DNA, the CDR3 is TGTGCCAGCAGCTTCAAATGGGACAGGGAAGTGTATGGGGCCAACGTCCTGACTTTC. Residues: CASSFKWDREVYGANVLTF. This chain joins TRBV7-9 and TRBJ2-6; 9 nucleotides line up with TRBD1. V was pared by 3 bases and J by 3 bases, with 12 bases of the junction left unmatched. CDR1 and CDR2 (germline): SEHNR, FQNEAQ (reference sequence). This CDR3 has 19 residues.

This clone has only one observation. V and J are TRBV6-5 and TRBJ2-7; possible D gene TRBD2, 6 bases. The CDR3 runs to 15 residues. V lost 6 bases and J lost 0, with 15 bases in between. Germline V gene data show CDR1 as MNHEY and CDR2 as SVGAGI. The CDR3 bases are TGTGCCAGCAGATTGGCGGCGGGGCGCTCCTACGAGCAGTACTTC. Amino acids: CASRLAAGRSYEQYF.

The chain carries TRBV9 and TRBJ1-3; 7 bases map to TRBD1. The V segment lost 3 bases and the J segment 6 bases; nucleotides outside the gene matches: 12. Per germline, CDR1 SGDLS and CDR2 YYNGEE. This CDR3 has 16 amino acids. The CDR3 bases are TGTGCCAGCAGCGGACCCCAGGGCAGGGGGGCAAACACCATATATTTT. This encodes CASSGPQGRGANTIYF.

The chain is built from TRBV2 and TRBJ2-3, with TRBD2 identical over 14 bases. The CDR3 runs to 17 residues. Germline V gives CDR1 SNHLY, CDR2 FYNNEI. After removal of 6 bases from V and 5 bases from J, the junction contained 10 bases not matched to a gene. The CDR3 DNA is TGTGCCAGCAGGGGTGCGAGACTAGCGGGAGGGGGAGATACGCAGTATTTT. Encoded protein: CASRGARLAGGGDTQYF.

The V and J genes are TRBV5-4 and TRBJ2-7; possibly TRBD1 for D (5 bases). Trimming took 4 bases from V and 3 from J, leaving 17 bases between them. CDR3 size: 15 residues. CDR1 is SGHNT, CDR2 YYREEE, per germline (reference sequence). The CDR3 loop is CASSRRVAGNYEQYF. In nucleotides, the CDR3 is TGTGCCAGCAGCCGACGGGTGGCAGGGAACTACGAGCAGTACTTC.

CDR3 nucleotides: TGTGCCAGCAGTGCCGGACAGAGCAATCAGCCCCAGCATTTT. Protein product: CASSAGQSNQPQHF. The chain combines TRBV6-6 with TRBJ1-5; weak D call: TRBD1 (6 bases). Germline assignment: CDR1 MNHNY and CDR2 SVGAGI (reference sequence). Trimming shortened V by 5 bases and J by 1 base, and 9 bases separated the two germline ends. The CDR3 extends over 14 amino acids.

V is TRBV11-2 and J is TRBJ1-6; TRBD1 aligns across 8 bases. The V and J ends lost 8 bases and 4 bases, in that order; junction bases with no gene match: 13. Germline values: CDR1 SGHAT, CDR2 FQNNGV. CDR3 length: 17 residues. The CDR3 DNA sequence: TGTGCCAGCCGGGACAGGCCATCCCAAGCGTATAATTCACCCCTCCACTTT. Its translation: CASRDRPSQAYNSPLHF.

As regards this clone: The sample has other DNA sequences that encode this CDR3 too. The rearrangement joins TRBV6-1 to TRBJ1-2, with 9 positions matching TRBD1. This CDR3 has 15 amino acids. The junction had 2 bases not matched to a gene; V was cut back by 1 base and J by 2 bases. Germline CDR1 reads MNHNS; CDR2 reads SASEGT. In nucleotides, the CDR3 is TGTGCCAGCAGTGAAGGAGGACAGGGGAACTATGGCTACACCTTC. Translating gives CASSEGGQGNYGYTF.

The J gene is TRBJ2-6, the V gene TRBV6-5; tentatively, D is TRBD2 (5 bases). CDR1 and CDR2 (germline): MNHEY, SVGAGI. This CDR3 has 15 residues. With 8 bases removed from V and 0 bases from J, the gap between germline ends came to 11 bases. For the CDR3, the DNA is TGTGCCAGCGTTGAGGGTGGCTCTGGGGCCAACGTCCTGACTTTC. It specifies CASVEGGSGANVLTF.

This clone was detected a few times. The V and J genes are TRBV3-1 (or the pseudogene TRBV3-2) and TRBJ2-7; TRBD2 agrees at 8 bases. The V segment lost 5 bases and the J segment 2 bases; nucleotides outside the gene matches: 8. The CDR3 is 15 residues long. Germline assignment: CDR1 LGHDT and CDR2 YNNKEL (reference sequence). CDR3 amino acids: CASSSRTSRTYEQYF. CDR3 sequence (DNA): TGTGCCAGCAGCTCTCGGACTAGCCGGACCTACGAGCAGTACTTC.

V gene TRBV10-3 combines with J gene TRBJ1-1; tentatively, D is TRBD1 (5 bases). V was shortened by 2 bases and J by 1 base, with 8 bases between the two germline ends. The V gene's germline CDR1 is ENHRY and CDR2 SYGVKD. CDR3 length: 14 amino acids. In DNA, the CDR3 is TGTGCCATCAGTGAGGGACACCAGAACACTGAAGCTTTCTTT. As protein: CAISEGHQNTEAFF.

V and J are TRBV13 and TRBJ2-1; 8 bases map to TRBD2. The trim removed 1 base at V and 8 bases at J, leaving 10 bases unmatched. Germline V gene lookup returns CDR1 PRHDT and CDR2 FYEKMQ (reference sequence). The CDR3 contains 16 residues. The CDR3 region has the DNA TGTGCCAGCAGCTTAGAACGGGCTAGCGGGCATTATGAGCAGTTCTTC. Translation: CASSLERASGHYEQFF.

The V gene is TRBV6-5, the J gene TRBJ2-1; a weak D match, TRBD1 (5 bases). The CDR3 totals 15 residues. Germline V gives CDR1 MNHEY, CDR2 SVGAGI. Trimming took 2 bases from V and 4 from J, leaving 12 bases between them. The CDR3 coding sequence is TGTGCCAGCAGTTACAGCAGGGAAAATTACAATGAGCAGTTCTTC. This sequence encodes CASSYSRENYNEQFF.

This sequence joins TRBV7-8 and TRBJ2-7; TRBD1 matches at 10 bases. CDR3 length equals 15 residues. Germline CDR1 reads SGHVS; CDR2 reads FQNEAQ. V lost 4 bases and J lost 2; bases outside the gene matches: 5. The CDR3: CASSSGGQGTYEQYF. Written as DNA, the CDR3 is TGTGCCAGCAGCTCAGGGGGACAGGGGACCTACGAGCAGTACTTC.